The clone carrying this T cell receptor beta chain was seen once. The antigen remains unidentified. PCR used 60 Vbeta primers and 13 Jbeta primers. Clones were sequenced by immunoSEQ multiplex PCR, and TCRdb holds only the in-frame ones, with some missing. Of about 76,000 clones in the sample, about 69% were seen once. Germline V gene data show CDR1 as LNHNV and CDR2 as YYDKDF (reference sequence). The CDR3 consists of 13 residues. The V end was cut by 1 base, the J end by 8 bases, with 11 bases between. The entry originates in a study of cytomegalovirus exposure and HLA in healthy donors. Study findings and constraints: A highly shared variant cluster was judged a likely technical artifact.

J is TRBJ1-1 and V is TRBV15, with D unresolved. The sequenced sample was PBMCs. The receptor comes from a woman in her forties in good health and CMV-seropositive. CDR3 nucleotides: TGTGCCACCAGCAGAGCGGGGTTGGGAGAAGCTTTCTTT. Protein: CATSRAGLGEAFF.